This record concerns one T cell receptor beta chain sequence. The data originate from a study of regulatory T cells in long-lasting Graves disease. Library construction for TCR beta used iRepertoire HTBI primers and Arm-PCR of CDR3 regions. In the authors' workflow: In the combined samples, some 59 TRBV and 14 TRBJ segments were identified. TCRdb itself ran the multiplex PCR reads through MiXCR, one entry per CDR3 protein. None of the V and J calls come from the authors' own analysis; TCRdb made them. Of over 450,000 distinct CDR3 sequences in the sample, 20% to 25% were seen once. CDR1 and CDR2 (germline): DFQATT, SNEGSKA (reference sequence). CDR3 length equals 21 residues. Trimming stripped 3 bases from V and 7 bases from J, with 39 bases between. Specified time point: persistent/refractory GD, antithyroid drugs over 5 years with positive TRAb. Construction of the TCR library relied on RNA isolated from PBMCs. The patients were drawn from one endocrinology department in Xi'an, China. EDTA tubes received about 9.2 milliliters of collected peripheral blood.

The receptor comes from a female donor with Graves disease. This specimen consisted of peripheral blood mononuclear cells (PBMCs), obtained when the disease was refractory, from a patient treated with antithyroid drugs. The V and J genes are TRBV20-1 and TRBJ1-2; tentative D call: TRBD1 (6 bases). CDR3 sequence: CSASNNDRFLGLFRIDSGYTF. Written as DNA, the CDR3 is TGCAGTGCTAGTAATAACGACAGGTTTCTCGGTTTATTCCGGATCGATAGTGGCTACACCTTC.